The 29 T cell receptor beta chains below all came from one sample that was sequenced in a study of blood T cell repertoires in COVID-19. Sequencing used immunoSEQ multiplex PCR; TCRdb keeps in-frame clones, though not all of them. Among roughly 50,000 clones, 87% were seen once, and the ten largest hold 15% to 20%. The sample taken for sequencing was peripheral blood. All receptors come from a human donor with active COVID-19. The donor label of this sample is uncertain.

V usage is TRBV2 and J usage is TRBJ1-6; the D gene is possibly TRBD1 (5 bases). V dropped 5 bases and J dropped 10 bases, with 18 bases sitting between them. Per germline, CDR1 SNHLY and CDR2 FYNNEI. This CDR3 spans 15 amino acids. For the CDR3, the DNA is TGTGCCAGCAGTTTCGCGGGACTCCTTACCTCACCCCTCCACTTT. Translation gives CASSFAGLLTSPLHF.

The sample holds a few counts of this clone. This chain connects TRBV5-4 to TRBJ1-2, with TRBD1 as a possible D gene (5 bases). V was cut by 4 bases and J by 4 bases, with 26 bases left in between. CDR1 is SGHNT and CDR2 is YYREEE in the germline V gene (reference sequence). This CDR3 is built from 18 residues. CDR3 protein: CASSPNLRVPWDGYGYTF. CDR3 nucleotide sequence: TGTGCCAGCAGCCCGAACCTCAGGGTCCCATGGGATGGCTATGGCTACACCTTC.

The chain carries TRBV7-8 and TRBJ1-2; 7 bases are a match to TRBD1. The trim removed 5 bases at V and 2 bases at J, leaving 8 bases unmatched. In germline, CDR1 is SGHVS, CDR2 FQNEAQ. The CDR3 has 15 residues. CDR3 amino acids: CASSRETGRNYGYTF. In DNA, the CDR3 is TGTGCCAGCAGCCGAGAGACAGGGAGAAACTATGGCTACACCTTC.

This clone appeared a few times. The gene calls are TRBV6-2 or TRBV6-3 and TRBJ2-2; 11 nucleotides agree with TRBD1. Germline CDR1 reads MNHEY; CDR2 reads SVGEGT. The CDR3 sequence is 16 residues long. Germline trimming cut 4 bases from V and 5 bases from J; bases unmatched to any gene: 6. This chain's CDR3 is CASSFRDRGFTGELFF. CDR3 in DNA: TGTGCCAGCAGTTTCAGGGACAGGGGGTTTACCGGGGAGCTGTTTTTT.

This chain joins TRBV19 and TRBJ1-5; perhaps TRBD1 as D (5 bases). The V end was cut by 10 bases, the J end by 6 bases, with 19 bases between. This CDR3 is 14 amino acids long. Germline assignment: CDR1 LNHDA and CDR2 SQIVND (reference sequence). The CDR3 sequence is CATESVQGTQPQHF. CDR3 coding DNA: TGTGCCACCGAATCCGTGCAGGGTACTCAGCCCCAGCATTTT. The variable domain in full, with the rest retrieved from reference TRBV19 and TRBJ1-5, is DGGITQSPKYLFRKEGQNVTLSCEQNLNHDAMYWYRQDPGQGLRLIYYSQIVNDFQKGDIAEGYSVSREKKESFPLTVTSAQKNPTAFYLCATESVQGTQPQHFGDGTRLSIL.

The chain is built from TRBV13 and TRBJ2-3; 9 bases fit TRBD2. The ends lost 2 bases at V and 0 bases at J; junction bases unmatched: 9. The CDR3 length is 18 residues. Germline values: CDR1 PRHDT, CDR2 FYEKMQ (reference sequence). The CDR3 sequence: CASSLTAGGPVSTDTQYF. The CDR3 nucleotides read TGTGCCAGCAGCTTAACGGCGGGGGGGCCTGTGAGCACAGATACGCAGTATTTT.

V usage is TRBV6-5 and J usage is TRBJ2-7; 9 bases are a match to TRBD2. V shed 8 bases and J 2 bases; nucleotides not matched to a gene: 7. The CDR3 length is 14 residues. Germline V gives CDR1 MNHEY, CDR2 SVGAGI. In DNA, the CDR3 is TGTGCCAGCCGACCGACTAGCGGCCCCTACGAGCAGTACTTC. Protein sequence: CASRPTSGPYEQYF.

The rearrangement joins TRBV7-9 to TRBJ2-7; tentatively, D is TRBD1 (5 bases). Germline values: CDR1 SEHNR, CDR2 FQNEAQ (reference sequence). The CDR3 spans 14 residues. Trimming stripped 5 bases from V and 2 bases from J, with 13 bases between. This CDR3 reads CASSQGLSPYEQYF. Here the CDR3 DNA reads TGTGCCAGCAGCCAGGGCTTATCACCCTACGAGCAGTACTTC. The variable domain in full, with the rest retrieved from reference TRBV7-9 and TRBJ2-7, is DTGVSQNPRHKITKRGQNVTFRCDPISEHNRLYWYRQTLGQGPEFLTYFQNEAQLEKSRLLSDRFSAERPKGSFSTLEIQRTEQGDSAMYLCASSQGLSPYEQYFGPGTRLTVT.

The chain is built from TRBV5-1 and TRBJ1-1; D ambiguous. CDR3 size: 11 residues. V was shortened by 6 bases and J by 2 bases, with 5 bases between the two germline ends. CDR1 and CDR2 (germline): SGHRS, YFSETQ. CDR3 loop: CASTGNTEAFF. DNA for the CDR3: TGCGCCAGCACGGGTAACACTGAAGCTTTCTTT.

V gene TRBV19 combines with J gene TRBJ1-6; D ambiguous. Trimming took 3 bases from V and 0 from J, leaving 18 bases between them. The CDR3 runs 19 residues. Germline V gene data show CDR1 as LNHDA and CDR2 as SQIVND (reference sequence). The DNA of the CDR3 is TGTGCCAGTAGTATCTCCGTCTTGGCACCCAGCTCCTATAATTCACCCCTCCACTTT. Its translation: CASSISVLAPSSYNSPLHF.

The genes are TRBV7-9 and TRBJ2-1; no definite D call. Trimming removed 1 base at V and 10 bases at J, with 14 bases between. From germline, CDR1 is SEHNR and CDR2 FQNEAQ (reference sequence). The CDR3 contains 14 residues. Written as DNA, the CDR3 is TGTGCCAGCAGCTTAGTGGCGCCCCCCGGGGAGCAGTTCTTC. Translated: CASSLVAPPGEQFF.

This chain joins TRBV10-2 and TRBJ2-7; the D gene is possibly TRBD1 (6 bases). CDR1 and CDR2 from the germline V gene are WSHSY and SAAADI. Trimming cost V 4 bases and J 6 bases, with 25 bases left between them. CDR3 length: 17 residues. CDR3 residues: CASSGPPGTIRVREQYF. CDR3 DNA: TGCGCCAGCAGTGGGCCTCCTGGGACAATAAGGGTACGCGAGCAGTACTTC.

V usage is TRBV21-1 and J usage is TRBJ1-2. TRBV21-1 is a known pseudogene. CDR3 size: 12 residues. The DNA of the CDR3 is TGTGCCAGCGGGGGGTCCCCATATGGCTACACCTTC. It is translated as CASGGSPYGYTF.

This chain uses TRBV15 with TRBJ1-1; the D is unclear. The CDR3 sequence is 14 residues long. CDR1 LNHNV and CDR2 YYDKDF come from the germline V gene (reference sequence). V was trimmed by 6 bases and J by 3 bases, leaving 14 bases between them. The CDR3 region is CATSLRRVDTEAFF. Here the CDR3 DNA reads TGTGCCACCAGTCTCCGTCGGGTGGACACTGAAGCTTTCTTT.

V and J are TRBV5-6 and TRBJ2-1; D unclear. CDR3 length: 16 amino acids. The V gene lost 4 bases and the J gene lost 0 bases, with 14 bases spanning the gap. The germline CDR1 and CDR2 sequences are SGHDT and YYEEEE. CDR3 sequence (DNA): TGTGCCAGCAGCCCCACAGTTCGTTCCTCCTACAATGAGCAGTTCTTC. Amino acid sequence: CASSPTVRSSYNEQFF.

This chain links TRBV7-3 with TRBJ2-6, with no clear D. The CDR3 contains 16 residues. Per germline, CDR1 SGHTA and CDR2 FQGTGA. Trimming shortened V by 5 bases and J by 0 bases, and 11 bases separated the two germline ends. The CDR3 DNA reads as TGTGCCAGCAGCGAACAGATCCTCTCTGGGGCCAACGTCCTGACTTTC. It yields the protein CASSEQILSGANVLTF.

V is TRBV5-4 and J is TRBJ2-3; TRBD2 matches at 12 bases. Germline-derived CDR1 and CDR2 are SGHNT and YYREEE (reference sequence). V was pared by 4 bases and J by 4 bases, with 4 bases of the junction left unmatched. The CDR3 length is 15 residues. As DNA, the CDR3 is TGTGCCAGCAGCCCTAGCGGGGGGGCCGCAGATACGCAGTATTTT. Its translation: CASSPSGGAADTQYF.

J is TRBJ2-7 and V is TRBV5-4, with D perhaps matching TRBD1 (7 bases). The germline V gene has CDR1 SGHNT and CDR2 YYREEE (reference sequence). Trimming pared 4 bases from V and 5 bases from J, leaving 19 bases between. The CDR3 has 15 residues. CDR3 nucleotides: TGTGCCAGCAGCCCGCGGGACAGACCCTTCCACGAGCAGTACTTC. The encoded protein is CASSPRDRPFHEQYF. Looking up the rest from reference TRBV5-4 and TRBJ2-7 gives the full variable domain: ETGVTQSPTHLIKTRGQQVTLRCSSQSGHNTVSWYQQALGQGPQFIFQYYREEENGRGNFPPRFSGLQFPNYSSELNVNALELDDSALYLCASSPRDRPFHEQYFGPGTRLTVT.

V gene TRBV19 combines with J gene TRBJ2-7; tentative D call: TRBD2 (6 bases). V was clipped by 6 bases and J by 5 bases, with 14 bases between them. This CDR3 contains 13 residues. Germline assignment: CDR1 LNHDA and CDR2 SQIVND (reference sequence). This CDR3 is CASRSGTLNEQYF. The CDR3 DNA reads TGTGCCAGTAGATCCGGGACTCTCAACGAGCAGTACTTC.

V and J are TRBV12-3 or TRBV12-4 and TRBJ1-1; D is unresolved. V was pared by 5 bases and J by 4 bases, with 11 bases between. CDR3 length equals 13 residues. Here the CDR3 DNA reads TGTGCCAGCAGTAGAAGCCCTTCCACTGAAGCTTTCTTT. The encoded protein is CASSRSPSTEAFF.

This sequence joins TRBV4-2 and TRBJ2-7; 7 nucleotides agree with TRBD1. This CDR3 has 13 amino acids. The V gene end was trimmed by 5 bases and the J gene end by 3 bases; junction bases not matched to a gene: 4. Germline V gives CDR1 LGHNA, CDR2 YNFKEQ. Here the CDR3 reads CASSEGTDYEQYF. The CDR3 DNA is TGTGCCAGCAGCGAGGGGACAGACTACGAGCAGTACTTC.

V usage is TRBV7-9 and J usage is TRBJ2-1, with D perhaps TRBD2 (5 bases). This CDR3 has 15 amino acids. Trimming left V 5 bases short and J 6 bases short, with 17 bases between. The germline gives CDR1 SEHNR, CDR2 FQNEAQ (reference sequence). The DNA of the CDR3 is TGTGCCAGCAGCCCACAAGCCCTACTAGTCAATGAGCAGTTCTTC. It yields the protein CASSPQALLVNEQFF.

The chain couples TRBV6-5 to TRBJ1-1; D is undetermined. The germline V gene encodes CDR1 MNHEY and CDR2 SVGAGI. The CDR3 length is 13 residues. V was pared by 4 bases and J by 1 base, with 7 bases between. The CDR3 loop reads CASSSTGNTEAFF. CDR3 DNA: TGTGCCAGCAGTTCAACTGGGAACACTGAAGCTTTCTTT.

This clone was seen a few times. The V call is TRBV5-3, the J call TRBJ2-1; D not resolved. TRBV5-3 is flagged as an ORF with uncertain function. This CDR3 has 13 residues. Trimming took 7 bases from V and 1 from J, leaving 9 bases between them. The CDR3, as DNA: TGTGCCAGATCGGTCGGGTCCTACAATGAGCAGTTCTTC. This sequence encodes CARSVGSYNEQFF.

In its sample, this clone was seen a few times. J is TRBJ1-5 and V is TRBV19; D is ambiguous. This CDR3 has 15 residues. Germline V gene data show CDR1 as LNHDA and CDR2 as SQIVND (reference sequence). Trimming stripped 6 bases from V and 0 bases from J, with 12 bases between. The CDR3 coding sequence is TGTGCCAGTAGGGAGTATCTAATTAGCAATCAGCCCCAGCATTTT. This gives the protein CASREYLISNQPQHF.

This chain connects TRBV21-1 to TRBJ1-3; TRBD1, the D gene given by the table, was not confirmed from the DNA. TRBV21-1 is labeled a pseudogene. The CDR3 runs to 18 residues. CDR3 nucleotide sequence: TGTGCCAGCAGCGCTCGACAAGCCCCAAATGGCTCTGGAAACACCATATATTTT. This gives the protein CASSARQAPNGSGNTIYF.

This clone was counted once. This chain uses TRBV4-3 with TRBJ2-1, with 8 bases lining up with TRBD2. Germline V gene data show CDR1 as LGHNA and CDR2 as YSLEER. J gave up 2 bases and V 1 base, and 4 bases lay outside the gene matches. CDR3 length: 16 amino acids. The DNA for the CDR3 is TGCGCCAGCAGCCAAGTAGCGGGGAACACCTACAATGAGCAGTTCTTC. Translating it yields CASSQVAGNTYNEQFF.

This clone was picked up a small number of times. The rearrangement joins TRBV18 to TRBJ1-5, with 7 positions matching TRBD1. Germline values: CDR1 KGHSH, CDR2 LQKENI. Germline trimming cut 6 bases from V and 2 bases from J; bases unmatched to any gene: 10. This CDR3 contains 16 residues. The CDR3 sequence: CASSPNRGRGNQPQHF. The CDR3 region has the DNA TGTGCCAGCTCGCCGAACAGGGGTCGGGGCAATCAGCCCCAGCATTTT.

CDR3: CASRGQDFYGYTF. The CDR3 DNA reads as TGTGCCAGCAGAGGACAGGATTTCTATGGCTACACCTTC. The chain joins TRBV9 to TRBJ1-2; 7 bases are shared with TRBD1. V was pared by 5 bases and J by 4 bases, with 5 bases of the junction left unmatched. The CDR3 contains 13 residues. The germline gives CDR1 SGDLS, CDR2 YYNGEE.